Sequencing of this T cell receptor beta chain was carried out in a study of cytomegalovirus exposure and HLA in healthy donors. Study context: A later analysis reported the approximately 120 validation repertoires used the same platform as the approximately 660 first-cohort repertoires.

Trimming took 4 bases from V and 6 from J; bases not matched to a gene: 8. CDR1 and CDR2 from the germline V gene are ENHRY and SYGVKD. The CDR3 extends over 16 amino acids. Profiling relied on immunoSEQ multiplex PCR, and the TCRdb table lists in-frame clones only, not all of them. The sample lists about 120,000 clones; about 87% were seen once. About this clone: As yet, its antigen is unknown.

Among the 120 subjects of the validation cohort, separate from the roughly 700-subject first cohort, were the donors. General study points: A list of 150 to 200 TCR beta chains associated with cytomegalovirus was given. One later analysis, an examination of the approximately 130 validation repertoires, found that first-cohort TCR clusters tended to co-occur in them.

The chain links TRBV10-3 to TRBJ2-2; TRBD1 agrees at 10 bases. The source of this sequence is a man aged 18 to 29 in good health and CMV-seronegative. Sequenced: PBMCs. The CDR3: CAISGHPGQGSGELFF. The DNA of the CDR3 is TGTGCCATCAGTGGTCACCCGGGACAGGGGTCCGGGGAGCTGTTTTTT.